Presented here are 15 T cell receptor beta chains from one specimen sequenced in a study of CD8 T cells in ankylosing spondylitis. TCRdb reprocessed the 5' RACE reads via MiXCR and lists one record per CDR3 protein. The sample has about 160,000 distinct CDR3 sequences; roughly 44% are singletons. What was sequenced was synovial fluid, either unsorted or a sorted T cell fraction (not recorded which). Source of these receptors: a male donor with ankylosing spondylitis.

This clonotype has only a few counts. The chain has TRBV5-6 and TRBJ2-7; no clear D gene. The germline V gene encodes CDR1 SGHDT and CDR2 YYEEEE. The V end was cut by 0 bases, the J end by 6 bases, with 4 bases between. This CDR3 contains 11 residues. The CDR3 spells CASSLVGEQYF. CDR3 DNA: TGTGCCAGCAGCTTGGTGGGCGAGCAGTACTTC. The complete variable domain, with remaining parts taken from reference TRBV5-6 and TRBJ2-7, reads DAGVTQSPTHLIKTRGQQVTLRCSPKSGHDTVSWYQQALGQGPQFIFQYYEEEERQRGNFPDRFSGHQFPNYSSELNVNALLLGDSALYLCASSLVGEQYFGPGTRLTVT.

This clonotype was detected a few times. The chain recombines TRBV28 with TRBJ1-4, with 8 bases fitting TRBD1. Germline CDR1 MDHEN, CDR2 SYDVKM. The V and J ends lost 5 bases and 8 bases, in that order; junction bases with no gene match: 16. CDR3 length: 17 amino acids. The CDR3 sequence is CASSHCPCRGREEKLFF. Here the CDR3 DNA reads TGTGCCAGCAGTCACTGCCCGTGCAGGGGGCGAGAAGAAAAACTGTTTTTT.

CDR3 sequence: CASSLLAGVGDTQYF. CDR3 nucleotides: TGCGCCAGCAGTCTTCTAGCGGGGGTTGGAGATACGCAGTATTTT. This rearrangement joins TRBV4-3 to TRBJ2-3, with TRBD2 matching over 10 bases. The ends lost 6 bases at V and 5 bases at J; junction bases unmatched: 8. This CDR3 is built from 15 residues. Germline V gene lookup returns CDR1 LGHNA and CDR2 YSLEER.

This clonotype was seen more than once but under ten times. This rearrangement joins TRBV12-3 or TRBV12-4 to TRBJ2-2; TRBD2 matches 8 bases. V dropped 7 bases and J dropped 6; count of bases not matched to a gene: 10. CDR3 size: 15 residues. CDR3 in amino acids: CASTLYGGGAGELFF. In DNA, the CDR3 is TGTGCCAGCACCCTCTACGGGGGGGGTGCCGGGGAGCTGTTTTTT.

Regarding this clonotype: The DNA is left out, because the CDR3 cannot be placed on it with certainty; the CDR3 is given as TCRdb lists it. This chain joins TRBV6-5 and TRBJ2-5; the tabulated D call, TRBD2, remains unverified against the DNA. The CDR3 region is 16 residues in length, termini included. CDR1 and CDR2 (germline): MNHEY, SVGAGI. This CDR3 is CASSSSDGWGQETQYF.

The V and J genes are TRBV7-9 and TRBJ2-3; D gene unclear. The CDR3 is made up of 12 amino acids. CDR1 and CDR2 (germline): SEHNR, FQNEAQ (reference sequence). V lost 6 bases to trimming and J lost 3 bases, with 7 bases between them. CDR3 DNA: TGTGCCAGCAGTGGCCGTACAGATACGCAGTATTTT. The encoded protein is CASSGRTDTQYF.

Only a few counts were recorded for this clonotype. The V gene is TRBV6-1, the J gene TRBJ2-3, with D perhaps TRBD1 (7 bases). Trimming cost V 8 bases and J 2 bases, with 17 bases left between them. This CDR3 has 15 amino acids. Germline loops: CDR1 MNHNS, CDR2 SASEGT. The CDR3 reads CASGQAAGYTDTQYF. The CDR3 DNA is TGTGCCAGCGGACAGGCGGCGGGATACACAGATACGCAGTATTTT.

The CDR3 DNA follows: TGTGCCAGCAGCCCCAGAAACCCCTGGCGGGAGAAAGGCAATGAGCAGTTCTTC. Encoded protein: CASSPRNPWREKGNEQFF. The rearrangement uses TRBV11-1 and TRBJ2-1; 7 nucleotides agree with TRBD2. Germline V gene data show CDR1 as SGHAT and CDR2 as FQDESV (reference sequence). V trimming: 5 bases; J trimming: 6 bases; junction bases outside the gene matches: 19. This CDR3 is built from 18 residues.

The V and J genes are TRBV7-9 and TRBJ2-7; 8 nucleotides agree with TRBD1. V was clipped by 7 bases and J by 8 bases; unmatched bases: 10. Germline loops: CDR1 SEHNR, CDR2 FQNEAQ (reference sequence). The CDR3 is 13 amino acids. In DNA, the CDR3 is TGTGCCAGCAACCCGGGACAGGCTTCGAAGCAGTACTTC. Protein sequence: CASNPGQASKQYF.

The table lists this clonotype with a few counts. The CDR3 DNA follows: TGTGCCAGCAGCTGGGAGGGGGTAGGGTACAATGAGCAGTTCTTC. Translated: CASSWEGVGYNEQFF. The V call is TRBV7-3, the J call TRBJ2-1; a weak D match, TRBD2 (7 bases). Per germline, CDR1 SGHTA and CDR2 FQGTGA. V was cut by 4 bases and J by 4 bases, with 14 bases left in between. This CDR3 region has 15 residues. The full variable domain, completed using reference TRBV7-3 and TRBJ2-1, is GAGVSQTPSNKVTEKGKYVELRCDPISGHTALYWYRQSLGQGPEFLIYFQGTGAADDSGLPNDRFFAVRPEGSVSTLKIQRTERGDSAVYLCASSWEGVGYNEQFFGPGTRLTVL.

In this sample, this clonotype turned up a few times. The chain joins TRBV21-1 to TRBJ2-7; the table's D call TRBD2 went unverified against the DNA. TRBV21-1 is a documented pseudogene. The CDR3 covers 18 residues. This CDR3 is CASSLPLSELAGDYEQYF. CDR3 nucleotides: TGTGCCAGCAGCCTTCCTCTCTCGGAACTAGCGGGAGACTACGAGCAGTACTTC.

This chain links TRBV4-3 with TRBJ2-7, with 8 bases matching TRBD2. Per the germline V gene, CDR1 is LGHNA and CDR2 is YSLEER. The CDR3 runs to 16 residues. V lost 0 bases, J lost 4 bases, and 8 bases stayed unmatched. The CDR3, as DNA: TGCGCCAGCAGCCAAGAATGGCGGGAGGCCCCTTACGAGCAGTACTTC. Its translation is CASSQEWREAPYEQYF.

The V call is TRBV5-1, the J call TRBJ2-7; D is unresolved. Trimming left V 0 bases short and J 1 base short, with 8 bases between. CDR3 size: 14 residues. Germline V gene lookup returns CDR1 SGHRS and CDR2 YFSETQ. The CDR3, as DNA: TGCGCCAGCAGCTTGGGACCCAGGTCCTACGAGCAGTACTTC. Amino acid sequence: CASSLGPRSYEQYF.

The table lists this clonotype with a few counts. The J gene is TRBJ1-1, the V gene TRBV6-4; D not certain. Trimming pared 3 bases from V and 1 base from J, leaving 9 bases between. In germline, CDR1 is MRHNA, CDR2 SNTAGT. The CDR3 has 14 amino acids. In DNA, the CDR3 is TGTGCCAGCAGTGAGAAGTACGAGAACACTGAAGCTTTCTTT. Translated: CASSEKYENTEAFF.

In DNA, the CDR3 is TGCAGTGTATTCAGGACAGCAACCTACGAGCAGTACTTC. Protein product: CSVFRTATYEQYF. The V and J genes are TRBV20-1 and TRBJ2-7, with D maybe TRBD1 (6 bases). Looked up from germline, CDR1 is DFQATT and CDR2 is SNEGSKA (reference sequence). Trimming shortened V by 7 bases and J by 2 bases, and 15 bases separated the two germline ends. The CDR3 is 13 amino acids.